The entry below describes one TCR beta chain. The antigen remains unidentified. PCR involved 60 Vbeta and 13 Jbeta primers. TCRdb keeps only in-frame clones here, not all; method: immunoSEQ multiplex PCR. The sample holds some 130,000 clones, 55% to 65% seen once. This entry belongs to a study of cytomegalovirus exposure and HLA in healthy donors. Study at large: Of around 400 genotyped donors, 75% to 90% grouped in the Caucasian-associated ancestry cluster. Study outcomes and limitations: Several of the most significant clusters appeared, in a later analysis, to be linked to common viral pathogens. An analysis that came later showed most CMV-associated TCR beta chains appearing HLA-restricted.

V shed 2 bases and J shed 8 bases, with 16 bases lying between them. Germline V gene lookup returns CDR1 MNHEY and CDR2 SMNVEV (reference sequence). This CDR3 has 16 residues. The source material was PBMCs. The rearrangement links TRBV27 to TRBJ1-6; perhaps TRBD1 as D (5 bases). The receptor was derived from a man aged 35 to 55 in good health and CMV-seropositive. The CDR3 DNA is TGTGCCAGCAGTTTACTGGCCCGGGGGATGGATTCACCCCTCCACTTT. Its translation is CASSLLARGMDSPLHF.